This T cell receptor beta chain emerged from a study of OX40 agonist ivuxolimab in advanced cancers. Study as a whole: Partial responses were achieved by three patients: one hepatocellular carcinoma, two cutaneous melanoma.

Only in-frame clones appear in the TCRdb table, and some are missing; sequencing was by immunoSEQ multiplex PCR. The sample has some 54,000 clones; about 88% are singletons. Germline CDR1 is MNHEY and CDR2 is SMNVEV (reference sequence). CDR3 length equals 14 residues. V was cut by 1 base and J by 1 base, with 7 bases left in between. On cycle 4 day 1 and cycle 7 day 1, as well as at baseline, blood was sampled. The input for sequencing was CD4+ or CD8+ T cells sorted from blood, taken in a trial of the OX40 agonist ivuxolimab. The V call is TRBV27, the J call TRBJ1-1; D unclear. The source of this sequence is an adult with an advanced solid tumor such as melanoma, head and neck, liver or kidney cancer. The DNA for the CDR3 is TGTGCCAGCAGTTTATTACAGACGAACACTGAAGCTTTCTTT. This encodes CASSLLQTNTEAFF.